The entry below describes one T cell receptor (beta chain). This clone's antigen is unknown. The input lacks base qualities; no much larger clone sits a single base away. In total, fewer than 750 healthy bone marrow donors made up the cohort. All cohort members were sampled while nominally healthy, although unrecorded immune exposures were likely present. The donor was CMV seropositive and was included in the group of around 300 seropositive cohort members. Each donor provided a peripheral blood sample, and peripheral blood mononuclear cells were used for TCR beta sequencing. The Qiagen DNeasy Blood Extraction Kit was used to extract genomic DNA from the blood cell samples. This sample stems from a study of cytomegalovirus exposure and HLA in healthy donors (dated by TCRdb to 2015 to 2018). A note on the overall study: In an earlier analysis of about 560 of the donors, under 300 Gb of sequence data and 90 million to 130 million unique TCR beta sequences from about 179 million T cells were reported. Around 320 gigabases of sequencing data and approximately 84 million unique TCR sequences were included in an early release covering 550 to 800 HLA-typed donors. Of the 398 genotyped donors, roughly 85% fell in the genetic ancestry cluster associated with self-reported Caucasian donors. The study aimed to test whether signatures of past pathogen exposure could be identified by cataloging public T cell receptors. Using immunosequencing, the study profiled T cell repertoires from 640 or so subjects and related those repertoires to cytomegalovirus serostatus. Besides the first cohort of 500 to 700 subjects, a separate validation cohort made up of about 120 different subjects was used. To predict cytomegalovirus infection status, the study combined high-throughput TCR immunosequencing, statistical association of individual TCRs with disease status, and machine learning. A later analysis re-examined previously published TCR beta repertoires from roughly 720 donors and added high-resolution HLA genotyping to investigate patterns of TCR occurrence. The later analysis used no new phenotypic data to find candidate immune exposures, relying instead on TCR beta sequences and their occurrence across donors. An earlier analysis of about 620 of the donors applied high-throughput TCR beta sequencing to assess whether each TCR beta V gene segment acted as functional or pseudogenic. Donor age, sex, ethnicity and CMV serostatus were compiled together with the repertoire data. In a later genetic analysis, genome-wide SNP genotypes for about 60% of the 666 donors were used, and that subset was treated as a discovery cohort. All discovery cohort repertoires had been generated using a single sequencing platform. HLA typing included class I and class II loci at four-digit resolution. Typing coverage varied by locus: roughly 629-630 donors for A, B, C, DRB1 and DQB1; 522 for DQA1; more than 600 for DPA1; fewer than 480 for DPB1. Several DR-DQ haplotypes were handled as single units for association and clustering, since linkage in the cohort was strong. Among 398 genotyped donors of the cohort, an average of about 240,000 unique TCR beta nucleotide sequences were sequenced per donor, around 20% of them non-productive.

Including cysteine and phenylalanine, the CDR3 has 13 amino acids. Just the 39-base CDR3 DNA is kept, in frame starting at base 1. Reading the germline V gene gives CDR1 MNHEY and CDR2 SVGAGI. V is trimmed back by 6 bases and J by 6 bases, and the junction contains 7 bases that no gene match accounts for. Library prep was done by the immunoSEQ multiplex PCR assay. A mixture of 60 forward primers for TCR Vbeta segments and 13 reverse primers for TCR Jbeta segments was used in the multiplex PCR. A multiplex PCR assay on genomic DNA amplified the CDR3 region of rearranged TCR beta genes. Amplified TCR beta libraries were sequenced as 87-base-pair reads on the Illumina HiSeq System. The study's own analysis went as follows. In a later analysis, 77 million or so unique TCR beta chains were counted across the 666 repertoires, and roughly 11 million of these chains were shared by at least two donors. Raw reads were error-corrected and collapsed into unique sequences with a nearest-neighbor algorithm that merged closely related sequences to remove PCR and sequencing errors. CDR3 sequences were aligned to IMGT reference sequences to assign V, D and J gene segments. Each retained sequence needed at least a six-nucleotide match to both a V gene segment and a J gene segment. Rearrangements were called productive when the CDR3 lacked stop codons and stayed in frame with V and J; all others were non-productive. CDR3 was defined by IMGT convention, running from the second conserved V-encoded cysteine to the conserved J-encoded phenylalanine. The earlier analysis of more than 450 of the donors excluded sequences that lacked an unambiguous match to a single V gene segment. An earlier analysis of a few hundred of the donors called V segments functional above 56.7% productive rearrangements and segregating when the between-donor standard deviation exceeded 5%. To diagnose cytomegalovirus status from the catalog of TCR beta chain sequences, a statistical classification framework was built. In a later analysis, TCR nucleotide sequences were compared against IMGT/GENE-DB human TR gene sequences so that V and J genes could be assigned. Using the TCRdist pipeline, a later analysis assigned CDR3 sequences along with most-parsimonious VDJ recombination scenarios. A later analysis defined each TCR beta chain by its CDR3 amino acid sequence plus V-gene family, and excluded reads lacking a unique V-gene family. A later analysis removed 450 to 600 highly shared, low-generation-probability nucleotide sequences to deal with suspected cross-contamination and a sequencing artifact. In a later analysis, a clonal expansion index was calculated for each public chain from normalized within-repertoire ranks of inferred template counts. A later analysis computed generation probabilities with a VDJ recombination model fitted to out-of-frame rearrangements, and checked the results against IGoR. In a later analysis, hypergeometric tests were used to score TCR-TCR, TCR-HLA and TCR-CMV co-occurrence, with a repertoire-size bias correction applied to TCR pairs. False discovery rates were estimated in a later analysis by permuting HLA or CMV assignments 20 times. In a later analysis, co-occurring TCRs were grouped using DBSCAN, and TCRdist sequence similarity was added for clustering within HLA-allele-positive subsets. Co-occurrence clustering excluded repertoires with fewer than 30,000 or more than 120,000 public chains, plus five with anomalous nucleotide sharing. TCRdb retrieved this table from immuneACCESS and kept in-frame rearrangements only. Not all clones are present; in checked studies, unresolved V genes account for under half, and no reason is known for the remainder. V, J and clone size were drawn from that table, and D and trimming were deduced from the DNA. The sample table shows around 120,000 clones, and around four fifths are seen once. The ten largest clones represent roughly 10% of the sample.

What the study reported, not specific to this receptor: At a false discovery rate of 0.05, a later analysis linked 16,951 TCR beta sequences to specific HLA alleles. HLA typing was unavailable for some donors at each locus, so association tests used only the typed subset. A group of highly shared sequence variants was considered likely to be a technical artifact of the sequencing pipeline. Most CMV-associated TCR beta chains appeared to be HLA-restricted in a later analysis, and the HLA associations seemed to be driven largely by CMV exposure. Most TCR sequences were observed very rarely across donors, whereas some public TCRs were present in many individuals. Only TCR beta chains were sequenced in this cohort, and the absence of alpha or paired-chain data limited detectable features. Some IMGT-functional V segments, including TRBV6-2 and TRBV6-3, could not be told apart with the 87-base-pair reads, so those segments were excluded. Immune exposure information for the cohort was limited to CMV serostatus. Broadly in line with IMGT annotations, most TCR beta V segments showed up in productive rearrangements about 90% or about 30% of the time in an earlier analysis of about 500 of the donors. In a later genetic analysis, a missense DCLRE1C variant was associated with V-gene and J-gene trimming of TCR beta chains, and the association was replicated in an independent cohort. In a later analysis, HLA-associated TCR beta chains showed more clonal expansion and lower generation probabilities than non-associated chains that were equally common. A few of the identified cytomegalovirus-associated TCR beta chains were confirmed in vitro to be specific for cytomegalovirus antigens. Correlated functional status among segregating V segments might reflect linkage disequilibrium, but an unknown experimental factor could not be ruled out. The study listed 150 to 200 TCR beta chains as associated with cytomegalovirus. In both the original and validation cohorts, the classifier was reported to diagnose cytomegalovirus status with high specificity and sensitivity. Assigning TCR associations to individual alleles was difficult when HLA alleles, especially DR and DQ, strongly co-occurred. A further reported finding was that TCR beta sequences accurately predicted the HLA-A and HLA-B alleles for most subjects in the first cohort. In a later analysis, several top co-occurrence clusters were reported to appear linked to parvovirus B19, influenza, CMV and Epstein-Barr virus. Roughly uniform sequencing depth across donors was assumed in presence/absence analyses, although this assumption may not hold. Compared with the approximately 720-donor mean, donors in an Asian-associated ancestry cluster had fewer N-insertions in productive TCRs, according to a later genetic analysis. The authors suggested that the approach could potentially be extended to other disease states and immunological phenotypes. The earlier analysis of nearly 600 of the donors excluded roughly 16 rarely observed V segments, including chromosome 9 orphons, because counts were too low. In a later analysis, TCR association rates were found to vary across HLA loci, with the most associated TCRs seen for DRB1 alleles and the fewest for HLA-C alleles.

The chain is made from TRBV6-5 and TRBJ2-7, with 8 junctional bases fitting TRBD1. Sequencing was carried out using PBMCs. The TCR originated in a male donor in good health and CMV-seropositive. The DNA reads TGTGCCAGCAGCCGCAGGGGGCCGGGCGAGCAGTACTTC. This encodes CASSRRGPGEQYF.